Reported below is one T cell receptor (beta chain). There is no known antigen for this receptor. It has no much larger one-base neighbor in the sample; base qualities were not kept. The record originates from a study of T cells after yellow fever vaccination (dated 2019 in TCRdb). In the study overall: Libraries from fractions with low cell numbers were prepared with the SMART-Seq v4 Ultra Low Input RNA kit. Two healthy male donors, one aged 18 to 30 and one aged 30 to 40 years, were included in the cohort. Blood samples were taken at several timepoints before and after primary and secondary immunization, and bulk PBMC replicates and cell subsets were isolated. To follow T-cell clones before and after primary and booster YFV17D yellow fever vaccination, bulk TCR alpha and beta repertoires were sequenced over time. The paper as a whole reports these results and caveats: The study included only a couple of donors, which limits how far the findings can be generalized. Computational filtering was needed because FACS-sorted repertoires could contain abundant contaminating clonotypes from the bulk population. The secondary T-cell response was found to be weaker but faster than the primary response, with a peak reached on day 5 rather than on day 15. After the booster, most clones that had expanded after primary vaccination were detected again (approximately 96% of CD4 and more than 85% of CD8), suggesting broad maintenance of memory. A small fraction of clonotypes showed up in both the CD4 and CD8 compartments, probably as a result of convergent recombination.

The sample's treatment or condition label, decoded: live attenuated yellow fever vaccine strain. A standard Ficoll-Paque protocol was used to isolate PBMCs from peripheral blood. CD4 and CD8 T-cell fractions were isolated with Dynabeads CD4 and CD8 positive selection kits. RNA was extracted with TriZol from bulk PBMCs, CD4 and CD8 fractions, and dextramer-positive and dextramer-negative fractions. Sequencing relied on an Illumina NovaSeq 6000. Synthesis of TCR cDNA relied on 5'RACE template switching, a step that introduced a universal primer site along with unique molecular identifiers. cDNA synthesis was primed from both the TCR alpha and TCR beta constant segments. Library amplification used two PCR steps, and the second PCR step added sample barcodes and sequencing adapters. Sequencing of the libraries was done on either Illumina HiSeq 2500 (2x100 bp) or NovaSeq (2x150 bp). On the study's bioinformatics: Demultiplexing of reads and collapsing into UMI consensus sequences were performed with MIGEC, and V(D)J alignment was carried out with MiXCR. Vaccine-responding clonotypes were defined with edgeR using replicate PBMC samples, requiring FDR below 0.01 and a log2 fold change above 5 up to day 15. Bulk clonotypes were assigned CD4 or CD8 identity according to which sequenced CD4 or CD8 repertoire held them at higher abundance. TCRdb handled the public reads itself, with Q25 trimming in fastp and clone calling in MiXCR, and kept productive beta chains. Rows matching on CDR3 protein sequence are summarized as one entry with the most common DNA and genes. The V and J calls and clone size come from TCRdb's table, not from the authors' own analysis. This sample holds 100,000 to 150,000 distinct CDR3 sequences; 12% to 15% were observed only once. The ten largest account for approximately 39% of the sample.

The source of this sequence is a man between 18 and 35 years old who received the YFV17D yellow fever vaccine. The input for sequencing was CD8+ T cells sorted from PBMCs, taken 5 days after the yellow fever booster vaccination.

CDR3 sequence: CASSQDGEGGTDTQYF. The base sequence is TGCGCCAGCAGCCAAGATGGAGAGGGGGGCACAGATACGCAGTATTTT. This receptor chain uses TRBV4-3 and TRBJ2-3; possibly the D gene is TRBD1, per 6 matching bases. Reading the germline V gene gives CDR1 LGHNA and CDR2 YSLEER. Trimming at the junction amounts to 0 bases on V and 1 base on J, and the germline ends lie 11 bases apart. The CDR3 runs 16 amino acids, cysteine and phenylalanine included. Only CDR3 DNA remains: 48 bases, in frame from the first base.